This T cell receptor (beta chain) was retrieved from a study of blood T cells in healthy people across ages (dated by TCRdb to between 2014 and 2017). Regarding the complete study: In model experiments, template switching captured roughly one uniquely barcoded TCR beta cDNA molecule for every two T cells. To track age-related changes in TCR beta repertoire diversity, the study relied on deep sequencing normalized with unique cDNA molecular identifiers. Donors were grouped into four age groups: young (average roughly 15 years), middle-aged (about 38), aged (approximately 67) and long-lived (just over 80). To avoid experimental bias, donors of different ages were randomly spread across the sequencing lanes. Two additional independent replicas of 1 million unique cDNA reads from the same blood draw were analyzed for two donors (one aged 18 to 30 and one aged 80 or older). Points the paper makes about the study in general: As age increased, observed TCR beta diversity per million T cells dropped in a roughly linear way, and a significant reduction was already evident by age about 40. Because donor CMV infection status was unknown, age-related changes in expanded clonotypes were potentially confounded. Observed TCR beta diversity correlated strongly with the percentage of naive T cells measured by flow cytometry. Because profiling used bulk unsorted PBMCs, naive and antigen-experienced compartments could not be compared conclusively. Total diversity estimates from one million sequenced T cells were considered lower bounds and underestimates. Compared with the aged group, the long-lived group had more naive CD4+ T cells, fewer expanded clones and increased TCR diversity, suggesting age selection.

The CDR3 spans 15 residues, from the cysteine through the phenylalanine. Kept here is only the CDR3 DNA, which spans 45 bases and is read in frame from base 1. From the germline V gene (reference sequence), CDR1 is MNHEY and CDR2 is SMNVEV. About this clonotype itself: No antigen is known for it. Base-call qualities are not available, and no considerably larger clone is one nucleotide away.

Receptor amplification or capture employed 5' RACE. TCRdb lists the instrument as Illumina HiSeq 2500. The second PCR ran for about 6 to 11 cycles and used a J-beta primer mix along with a sample-barcoded 5' primer. Each TCR beta cDNA molecule received a unique molecular identifier from a template-switch 5' adaptor carrying 12 random nucleotides. Each sample yielded at least 2.5 million CDR3-containing paired-end reads. All of the RNA was converted into first-strand cDNA using the Mint cDNA synthesis kit, with a TRBC-specific oligonucleotide serving as the primer. After uracil-DNA glycosylase treatment, a first 18-cycle PCR used universal primers M1SS and BC2_uni_R on all cDNA. On the study's bioinformatics: Normalization of each sample was performed by random selection of 1 million high-quality reads, each carrying a distinct molecular identifier. Reads sharing molecular identifiers were discarded rather than binned into consensus sequences. MiTCR, set to a Q25 quality threshold and the strictest error-elimination algorithm, was used for CDR3 identification, clonotype clustering and error correction. A nonparametric unseen species model with Euler transformation was used to estimate a lower bound on total TCR beta diversity. TCRdb trimmed the raw reads at Q25, called clones with MiXCR and kept productive beta chains. For every CDR3 protein sequence, its rows merge into one entry that carries the most common genes and DNA. TCRdb, not the original authors, processed these V and J calls. This sample holds about 1.5 million distinct CDR3 sequences; 42% were observed only once. Under 5% of the sample is held by the ten biggest clonotypes.

The approximately 40 donors, aged 6 to 90 years, were systemically healthy Caucasian individuals from Russia. Each donor gave around 9.9 milliliters of peripheral blood, collected into EDTA-treated Vacutainer tubes. Ficoll-Paque density-gradient centrifugation was used to isolate PBMCs, with at least 7 million per sample. Total RNA was extracted from PBMCs with Trizol reagent, with at least 5 micrograms obtained per sample. For every donor, an aliquot of PBMCs went through flow cytometry to measure the percentages of naive CD45RAhigh/CD27high T cells. Material for sequencing was blood. The clonotype was recovered from a woman between 18 and 29 years old in good health. The chain links TRBV27 with TRBJ2-7; tentative D gene TRBD1, with 6 bases matching. Gene TRBJ2-4 matches the end of the DNA better, so the J call may be wrong. The sequenced DNA is TGTGCCAGCAGTTTATTGCGACAGGCCGGAAACATTCAGTACTTC. Translated, it reads CASSLLRQAGNIQYF.